The 25 T cell receptor beta chains given below trace back to one sample, sequenced in a study of CD8 T cells in Susac syndrome. Reverse transcription used roughly 0.45 to 1 ug RNA and random hexamers. TCRdb used MiXCR to reprocess the immunoSEQ multiplex PCR reads, holding one entry per CDR3 protein. This sample yields under 85,000 distinct CDR3 sequences, of which 93% are seen a single time; approximately 0.5% belongs to the top ten. Source material: CD8+ T cells from PBMCs. The receptor source for this set is a human donor with Susac syndrome.

The chain couples TRBV11-2 to TRBJ1-6, with 9 nucleotides matching TRBD1. The CDR3 is made up of 16 amino acids. CDR1 SGHAT and CDR2 FQNNGV come from the germline V gene. After removal of 4 bases from V and 6 bases from J, the junction contained 7 bases not matched to a gene. This CDR3 reads CASSWTGTGINSPLHF. CDR3 nucleotides: TGTGCCAGCAGCTGGACCGGGACAGGGATTAATTCACCCCTCCACTTT.

This chain links TRBV28 with TRBJ1-1, with TRBD1 identical over 7 bases. J gave up 1 base and V 5 bases, and 7 bases lay outside the gene matches. The CDR3 has 15 amino acids. Germline CDR1 is MDHEN and CDR2 is SYDVKM. This CDR3 is CASSPRQGSNTEAFF. CDR3 DNA: TGTGCCAGCAGTCCCAGACAGGGATCGAACACTGAAGCTTTCTTT.

This rearrangement joins TRBV28 to TRBJ2-1; maybe TRBD2 (7 bases). The V end lost 5 bases, the J end lost 4 bases, and 15 bases lay between the germline ends. The CDR3 has 15 amino acids. Looked up from germline, CDR1 is MDHEN and CDR2 is SYDVKM. The CDR3 region has the DNA TGTGCCAGCAGTCCTGTGGGGGGGCCGTACAATGAGCAGTTCTTC. This encodes CASSPVGGPYNEQFF.

The chain carries TRBV13 and TRBJ1-1; D is ambiguous. Germline assignment: CDR1 PRHDT and CDR2 FYEKMQ (reference sequence). The CDR3 is 13 residues long. Deletions cut 5 bases from V and 0 bases from J, with 7 bases between. CDR3 nucleotide sequence: TGTGCCAGCAGCCCTCAATTGAACACTGAAGCTTTCTTT. Translated, it gives CASSPQLNTEAFF.

This rearrangement joins TRBV28 to TRBJ1-2; 9 bases map to TRBD1. The CDR3 totals 18 residues. J gave up 8 bases and V 5 bases, and 21 bases lay outside the gene matches. Germline V gene sequence: CDR1 MDHEN, CDR2 SYDVKM. DNA of the CDR3: TGTGCCAGCAGTCCGTGGACAGGGGTGGGGTTCAGTCCAGGAGGCTACACCTTC. Protein product: CASSPWTGVGFSPGGYTF.

The chain links TRBV20-1 to TRBJ2-7; TRBD2 aligns across 11 bases. This CDR3 has 16 amino acids. V lost 5 bases and J lost 2; bases outside the gene matches: 11. Germline-derived CDR1 and CDR2 are DFQATT and SNEGSKA (reference sequence). CDR3 loop: CSAPGLADGDPYEQYF. DNA of the CDR3: TGCAGTGCTCCGGGACTAGCGGATGGAGATCCCTACGAGCAGTACTTC.

The rearrangement joins TRBV3-1 to TRBJ1-2, with TRBD1 matching 7 bases. Germline V gene sequence: CDR1 LGHDT, CDR2 YNNKEL (reference sequence). The CDR3 length is 18 residues. The trim removed 0 bases at V and 3 bases at J, leaving 13 bases unmatched. In DNA form, the CDR3 reads TGTGCCAGCAGCCAAGACGAAGCGTACAGGGGCCGATACTATGGCTACACCTTC. The encoded protein is CASSQDEAYRGRYYGYTF.

The J gene is TRBJ2-5, the V gene TRBV12-3 or TRBV12-4; 10 positions agree with TRBD1. The CDR3 consists of 14 residues. With 5 bases clipped from V and 3 bases from J, the junction kept 3 bases outside the gene matches. CDR3: CASSGGTGEETQYF. The CDR3 coding sequence is TGTGCCAGCAGTGGAGGGACAGGGGAAGAGACCCAGTACTTC.

The chain links TRBV20-1 to TRBJ1-2; D not resolved. Germline CDR1 DFQATT, CDR2 SNEGSKA (reference sequence). The CDR3 has 13 residues. V was trimmed by 3 bases and J by 4 bases, leaving 12 bases between them. The CDR3 region has the DNA TGCAGTGCTAGGGCCCCTAGGTCCTATGGCTACACCTTC. It specifies CSARAPRSYGYTF.

The rearrangement joins TRBV27 to TRBJ1-5; D unresolved. The CDR3 loop spans 16 amino acids. Trimming cost V 5 bases and J 5 bases, with 19 bases left between them. Per germline, CDR1 MNHEY and CDR2 SMNVEV (reference sequence). The CDR3 is CASSPALEYQDQPQHF. CDR3 coding DNA: TGTGCCAGCAGTCCCGCTTTGGAGTACCAGGATCAGCCCCAGCATTTT.

The chain combines TRBV18 with TRBJ1-2; D is perhaps TRBD1 (5 bases). V lost 2 bases and J 4 bases, leaving 14 bases between the germline ends. The CDR3 totals 15 residues. CDR1 and CDR2 from the germline V gene are KGHSH and LQKENI. DNA of the CDR3: TGTGCCAGCTCACCAGAGGGGCCCGGCGGCTATGGCTACACCTTC. Protein: CASSPEGPGGYGYTF. The whole variable domain, filled in from reference TRBV18 and TRBJ1-2, reads NAGVMQNPRHLVRRRGQEARLRCSPMKGHSHVYWYRQLPEEGLKFMVYLQKENIIDESGMPKERFSAEFPKEGPSILRIQQVVRGDSAAYFCASSPEGPGGYGYTFGSGTRLTVV.

V is TRBV20-1 and J is TRBJ2-5; 15 bases are a match to TRBD2. Looked up from germline, CDR1 is DFQATT and CDR2 is SNEGSKA (reference sequence). The CDR3 contains 17 residues. V dropped 6 bases and J dropped 0; count of bases not matched to a gene: 8. The CDR3 nucleotides read TGCAGTGCCACCAAGGGACTAGCGGGGGGTAACCAAGAGACCCAGTACTTC. It codes for CSATKGLAGGNQETQYF.

This clonotype was found once. The rearrangement uses TRBV3-1 and TRBJ1-2, with a tentative D call TRBD1 (6 bases). Germline V gene sequence: CDR1 LGHDT, CDR2 YNNKEL (reference sequence). The CDR3 covers 15 residues. Trimming shortened V by 0 bases and J by 7 bases, and 15 bases separated the two germline ends. The CDR3 bases are TGTGCCAGCAGCCAAGACGGAGGATCAGGGGCTGGCTACACCTTC. It codes for CASSQDGGSGAGYTF.

This clonotype has only a few counts. The CDR3 region has the DNA TGCAGTGCGCCCGGGACTCCTCAAGAGACCCAGTACTTC. It codes for CSAPGTPQETQYF. The chain uses TRBV20-1 and TRBJ2-5; tentatively, D is TRBD2 (6 bases). Germline-derived CDR1 and CDR2 are DFQATT and SNEGSKA (reference sequence). The ends were cut back, 6 bases at V and 2 bases at J, with 13 bases in the middle. This CDR3 is 13 amino acids long.

The chain combines TRBV12-3 or TRBV12-4 with TRBJ2-5, with 12 bases identical to TRBD1. V lost 5 bases to trimming and J lost 5 bases; unmatched junction nucleotides: 6. This CDR3 has 15 residues. This CDR3 reads CASSTGTGGRETQYF. CDR3 coding DNA: TGTGCCAGCAGTACGGGGACAGGGGGCCGTGAGACCCAGTACTTC.

This clonotype was observed a few times. The chain employs TRBV7-3 and TRBJ1-2, with D possibly being TRBD1 (6 bases). Germline CDR1 and CDR2: SGHTA and FQGTGA. The V and J ends lost 2 bases and 8 bases respectively, with 12 bases between them. CDR3 size: 13 residues. The CDR3 loop reads CASSLSGAKGYTF. The CDR3 DNA sequence: TGTGCCAGCAGCTTATCAGGGGCGAAGGGCTACACCTTC.

This chain uses TRBV9 with TRBJ1-2; possibly TRBD1 for D (6 bases). This CDR3 is built from 11 residues. Trimming took off 8 bases at V and 8 bases at J, with 13 bases between the two ends. Germline V lookup: CDR1 SGDLS, CDR2 YYNGEE. CDR3 DNA: TGTGCCAGTGGTCAGGGGAGCGGCTACACCTTC. It yields the protein CASGQGSGYTF.

V is TRBV20-1 and J is TRBJ2-2, with D maybe TRBD2 (6 bases). This CDR3 is built from 12 residues. Trimming cost V 4 bases and J 6 bases, with 9 bases left between them. Germline values: CDR1 DFQATT, CDR2 SNEGSKA (reference sequence). CDR3 sequence (DNA): TGCAGTGCTACGGAGGGGCCCGGGGAGCTGTTTTTT. Amino acids: CSATEGPGELFF.

V usage is TRBV28 and J usage is TRBJ2-1; no clear D. Trimming pared 3 bases from V and 4 bases from J, leaving 7 bases between. This CDR3 is 13 amino acids long. Germline values: CDR1 MDHEN, CDR2 SYDVKM. This chain's CDR3 is CASSLSLYNEQFF. The CDR3 DNA reads TGTGCCAGCAGTTTGTCCCTTTACAATGAGCAGTTCTTC.

The V and J genes are TRBV29-1 and TRBJ1-1; D is possibly TRBD1 (5 bases). V gave up 6 bases and J gave up 0 bases, with 11 bases separating them. Per the germline V gene, CDR1 is SQVTM and CDR2 is ANQGSEA. CDR3 length: 13 residues. The CDR3 DNA follows: TGCAGCGTCCGATGGGGGATGAACACTGAAGCTTTCTTT. It specifies CSVRWGMNTEAFF.

This chain connects TRBV20-1 to TRBJ2-3, with D tentatively TRBD2 (6 bases). V was pared by 6 bases and J by 0 bases, with 16 bases between. Germline loops: CDR1 DFQATT, CDR2 SNEGSKA (reference sequence). The CDR3 is made up of 15 amino acids. CDR3 in amino acids: CSAQRGGTSTDTQYF. CDR3 DNA sequence: TGCAGTGCCCAGAGGGGCGGGACTAGCACAGATACGCAGTATTTT.

V is TRBV9 and J is TRBJ2-7, with D perhaps matching TRBD1 (6 bases). Germline values: CDR1 SGDLS, CDR2 YYNGEE. Trimming pared 0 bases from V and 3 bases from J, leaving 10 bases between. This CDR3 has 14 residues. In DNA form, the CDR3 reads TGTGCCAGCAGCGTAGAGGTAGGGGGCTACGAGCAGTACTTC. As protein: CASSVEVGGYEQYF. Based on the CDR3 plus reference TRBV9 and TRBJ2-7, the full variable domain is DSGVTQTPKHLITATGQRVTLRCSPRSGDLSVYWYQQSLDQGLQFLIQYYNGEERAKGNILERFSAQQFPDLHSELNLSSLELGDSALYFCASSVEVGGYEQYFGPGTRLTVT.

The chain carries TRBV11-2 and TRBJ2-3, with a tentative D call TRBD2 (5 bases). Germline V CDR1 and CDR2: SGHAT, FQNNGV. The ends were cut back, 8 bases at V and 6 bases at J, with 15 bases in the middle. This CDR3 comprises 13 residues. CDR3 in amino acids: CASQSGQRDTQYF. Written as DNA, the CDR3 is TGTGCCAGCCAAAGCGGTCAGAGGGATACGCAGTATTTT.

This chain uses TRBV5-1 with TRBJ2-3; D could derive from TRBD1 or TRBD2 (6 bases each). The CDR3 is 15 amino acids. Per the germline V gene, CDR1 is SGHRS and CDR2 is YFSETQ. Trimming left V 1 base short and J 4 bases short, with 13 bases between. In nucleotides, the CDR3 is TGCGCCAGCAGCTTGTCATCCGGGGGCGCAGATACGCAGTATTTT. Its protein product is CASSLSSGGADTQYF.

The chain couples TRBV28 to TRBJ2-6; the match to TRBD1 covers 7 bases. J lost 0 bases, V lost 5 bases, and 19 bases had no gene match. This CDR3 is 21 amino acids long. Germline values: CDR1 MDHEN, CDR2 SYDVKM. For the CDR3, the DNA is TGTGCCAGCAGTAGACCCGGGACAGACGGTATAGAAACCTCTGGGGCCAACGTCCTGACTTTC. Its translation: CASSRPGTDGIETSGANVLTF.